This TCR beta chain was documented in a study of blood T cell repertoires in COVID-19. Overall study context: The samples span acute and convalescent COVID-19 from the United States, Italy and Spain. T cells, B-cell-depleted T cells, or PBMCs provided the cDNA or gDNA that served as material.

Original methodology: From reference gene primer amplification, estimates of nucleated cell counts were derived. Sequencing used immunoSEQ multiplex PCR; TCRdb keeps in-frame clones, though not all of them. The D gene and trimming were derived from the DNA, and the V and J assignments and clone size from that table. This table holds around 150,000 clones, about 76% found once. This CDR3 region has 12 residues. The germline gives CDR1 MDHEN, CDR2 SYDVKM. The V end lost 8 bases, the J end lost 8 bases, and 13 bases lay between the germline ends. The rearrangement joins TRBV28 to TRBJ2-1; a weak D match, TRBD1 (5 bases). This TCR was recovered from a woman aged 55-75 years with active or convalescent COVID-19. The sample was peripheral blood. The CDR3 is CASRQPGYEQFF. The DNA of the CDR3 is TGTGCCAGCCGGCAGCCAGGGTATGAGCAGTTCTTC.